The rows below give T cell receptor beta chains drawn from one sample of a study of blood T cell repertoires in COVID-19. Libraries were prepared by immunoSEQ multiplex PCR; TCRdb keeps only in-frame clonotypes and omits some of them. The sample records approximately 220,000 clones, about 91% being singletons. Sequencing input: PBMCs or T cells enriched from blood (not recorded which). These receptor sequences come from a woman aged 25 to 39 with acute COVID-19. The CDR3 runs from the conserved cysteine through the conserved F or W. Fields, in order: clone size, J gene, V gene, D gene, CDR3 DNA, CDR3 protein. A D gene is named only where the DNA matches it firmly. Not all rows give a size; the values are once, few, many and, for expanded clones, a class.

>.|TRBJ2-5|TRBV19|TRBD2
TGTGCCAGTAGGTTTGGGGGGGGAGAGACCCAGTACTTC
CASRFGGGETQYF
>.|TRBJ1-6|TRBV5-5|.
TGTGCCAGCAGCCAGAATTCACCCCTCCACTTT
CASSQNSPLHF
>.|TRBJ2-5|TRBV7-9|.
TGTGCCAGCAGCTTTGACAGGGTGGAGGGGACCCAGTACTTC
CASSFDRVEGTQYF
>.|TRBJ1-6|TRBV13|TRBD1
TGTGCCAGCAGCTTGGGACAGGTTAATTCACCCCTCCACTTT
CASSLGQVNSPLHF
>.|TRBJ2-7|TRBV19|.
TGTGCCAGTAGTTGGGACTTCTCCTACGAGCAGTACTTC
CASSWDFSYEQYF
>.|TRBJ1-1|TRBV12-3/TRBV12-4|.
TGTGCCAGCAGCTTTAACCCGCAGGGTGAAGCTTTCTTT
CASSFNPQGEAFF
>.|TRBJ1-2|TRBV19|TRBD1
TGTGCCAGTAGTCCTTCCCGGGACAGGGCCCCCTATGGCTACACCTTC
CASSPSRDRAPYGYTF
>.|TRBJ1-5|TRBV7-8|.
TGTGCCAGCAGCTTACCCTGGGGAGCTAATCAGCCCCAGCATTTT
CASSLPWGANQPQHF
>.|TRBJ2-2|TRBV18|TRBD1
TGTGCCAGCTCACTAGGGACAGGAAACACCGGGGAGCTGTTTTTT
CASSLGTGNTGELFF
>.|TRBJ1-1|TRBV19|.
TGTGCCAGTAGTACGGGTCAGGGAAGCACTGAAGCTTTCTTT
CASSTGQGSTEAFF
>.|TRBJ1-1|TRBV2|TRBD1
TGTGCCAGCAGGGGACAGACTGAAGCTTTCTTT
CASRGQTEAFF
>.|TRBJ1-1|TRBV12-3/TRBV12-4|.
TGTGCCAGCAGCCCAGGGGCCTCTTTAGAAGCTTTCTTT
CASSPGASLEAFF
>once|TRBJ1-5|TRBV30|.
TGTGCCTGGAGTGTCAGGGTAGGACAGCCCCAGCATTTT
CAWSVRVGQPQHF
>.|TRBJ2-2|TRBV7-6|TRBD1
TGTGCCAGCAGCTCTGGACAGGGGACCGGGGAGCTGTTTTTT
CASSSGQGTGELFF
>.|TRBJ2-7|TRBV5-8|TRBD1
TGTGCCAGCAGCCACCGGGACAGGGGGATCTTCGAGCAGTACTTC
CASSHRDRGIFEQYF
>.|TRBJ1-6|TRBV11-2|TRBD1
TGTGCCAGCAGCTACCCCCCGGAGGACAGGGGGCGAATGACTTCACCCCTCCACTTT
CASSYPPEDRGRMTSPLHF
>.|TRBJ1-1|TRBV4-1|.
TGCGCCAGCAGCCAAGATCTGAGGAACACTGAAGCTTTCTTT
CASSQDLRNTEAFF
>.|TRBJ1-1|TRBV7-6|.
TGTGCCAGCAGCTTCAGCTGGGGGCACGCTGAAGCTTTCTTT
CASSFSWGHAEAFF
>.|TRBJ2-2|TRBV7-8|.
TGTGCCAGCAGCTTCATGGAGGCGAACACCGGGGAGCTGTTTTTT
CASSFMEANTGELFF
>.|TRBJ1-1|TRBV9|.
TGTGCCAGCAGGGGTGTCGGGACATCGAACACTGAAGCTTTCTTT
CASRGVGTSNTEAFF
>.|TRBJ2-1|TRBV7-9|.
TGTGCCAGCAGCTTAAGTGGGGGCGAGGTAAATGAGCAGTTCTTC
CASSLSGGEVNEQFF
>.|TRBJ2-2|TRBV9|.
TGTGCCAGCAGCGTAGACCCGGTCTCGAACACCGGGGAGCTGTTTTTT
CASSVDPVSNTGELFF
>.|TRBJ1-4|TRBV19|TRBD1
TGTGCCAGTAGCCTGGGACAGGGGGCTAATGAAAAACTGTTTTTT
CASSLGQGANEKLFF
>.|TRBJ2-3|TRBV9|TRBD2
TGTGCCAGCAGCATCATAGCGGGGAAGACCACAGATACGCAGTATTTT
CASSIIAGKTTDTQYF
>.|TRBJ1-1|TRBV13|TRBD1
TGTGCCAGCAGCTACACAGAGGGGGTCAACGGACAGGGGGCAAGTGAAGCTTTCTTT
CASSYTEGVNGQGASEAFF
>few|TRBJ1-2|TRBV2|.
TGTGCCAGCAGTTACGACAGATCTCAGGGCTACACCTTC
CASSYDRSQGYTF
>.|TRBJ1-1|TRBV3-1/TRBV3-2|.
TGTGCCAGCAGCCAAGAAACAAGGCTTGGAGGCGTAGCTTTCTTT
CASSQETRLGGVAFF
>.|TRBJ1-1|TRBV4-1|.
TGCGCCAGCAGCCAAGAAAGGACACAAAACACTGAAGCTTTCTTT
CASSQERTQNTEAFF
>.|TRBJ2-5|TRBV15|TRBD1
TGTGCCACCAGCAGAGTTCGGACAGGGTCTGGGGAGACCCAGTACTTC
CATSRVRTGSGETQYF
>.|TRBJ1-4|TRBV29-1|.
TGCAGCGTCGTTAACGGGGAAAAACTGTTTTTT
CSVVNGEKLFF
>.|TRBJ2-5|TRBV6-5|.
TGTGCCAGCAGACTAGCAGGAGGAGAGACCCAGTACTTC
CASRLAGGETQYF
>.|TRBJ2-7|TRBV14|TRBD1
TGTGCCAGCAGGAAAGGGACAGGGTTAACCTACGAGCAGTACTTC
CASRKGTGLTYEQYF
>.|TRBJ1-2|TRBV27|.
TGTGCCAGCAGTTTCGGGGGGAGTAACTATGGCTACACCTTC
CASSFGGSNYGYTF
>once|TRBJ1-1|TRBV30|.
TGTGCCGCCTCCATCCGGGACTTTAGTGTAGCTTTCTTT
CAASIRDFSVAFF
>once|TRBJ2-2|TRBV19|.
TGTGCCAGTAGAAATCGGGGGAGCTACACCGGGGAGCTGTTTTTT
CASRNRGSYTGELFF
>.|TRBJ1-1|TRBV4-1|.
TGCGCCAGCAGCCAAAACAGGCGGGAAGCTTTCTTT
CASSQNRREAFF
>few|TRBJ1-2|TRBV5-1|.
TGCGCCAGCAGCTTCCGTGGGGATGCGGGGGGCTACACCTTC
CASSFRGDAGGYTF
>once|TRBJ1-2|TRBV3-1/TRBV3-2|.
TGTGCCAGCAGCCAAGCGGGGCAGGGAGGGGGGTATGGCTACACCTTC
CASSQAGQGGGYGYTF
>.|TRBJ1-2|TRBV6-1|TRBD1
TGTGCCAGCAGTGACGGACAGGGGGCCTCTGGCTACACCTTC
CASSDGQGASGYTF
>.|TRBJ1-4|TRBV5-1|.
TGCGCCAGCAGCTTGACCAGATCAACTAATGAAAAACTGTTTTTT
CASSLTRSTNEKLFF
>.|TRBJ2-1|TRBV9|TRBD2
TGTGCCAGCAAAGGTAGCGGGGGGGCGATCAATGAGCAGTTCTTC
CASKGSGGAINEQFF
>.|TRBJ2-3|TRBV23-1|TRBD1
TGCGCCAGCGGGGCTCTCTGGACAGGGAGCACAGATACGCAGTATTTT
CASGALWTGSTDTQYF
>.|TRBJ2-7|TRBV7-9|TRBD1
TGTGCCAGCAGGTGGACAGGGGAATACGAGCAGTACTTC
CASRWTGEYEQYF
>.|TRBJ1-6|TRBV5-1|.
TGCGCCAGCAAAAAAGACGGGAATTCACCCCTCCACTTT
CASKKDGNSPLHF
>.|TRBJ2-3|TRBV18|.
TGTGCCAGCGAGGGGGGGTACACAGATACGCAGTATTTT
CASEGGYTDTQYF
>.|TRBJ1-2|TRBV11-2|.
TGTGCCAGCAGCTCTGGGGGAGGGCTCCTCTATGGCTACACCTTC
CASSSGGGLLYGYTF
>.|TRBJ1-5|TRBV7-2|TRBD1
TGTGCCAGCAGCTCCGACAGGGCGAGCAATCAGCCCCAGCATTTT
CASSSDRASNQPQHF
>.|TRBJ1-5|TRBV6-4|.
TGTGCCAGCTCCCAGGGTAAAGTTAGCAATCAGCCCCAGCATTTT
CASSQGKVSNQPQHF
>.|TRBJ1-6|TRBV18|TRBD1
TGTGCCAGCTCATCGCAGAGACAGGGCTTGTGGAATTCACCCCTCCACTTT
CASSSQRQGLWNSPLHF
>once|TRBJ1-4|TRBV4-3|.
TGCGCCAGCAGCCAAGGGCAGGGTGTGGTAGAAAAACTGTTTTTT
CASSQGQGVVEKLFF
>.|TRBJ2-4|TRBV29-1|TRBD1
TGCAGCGTTGACCCAGGGGGCGTTGGGAACATTCAGTACTTC
CSVDPGGVGNIQYF
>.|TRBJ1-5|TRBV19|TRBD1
TGTGCCAGTAGAACAGGGGTTCAGCCCCAGCATTTT
CASRTGVQPQHF